This T cell receptor beta chain was captured in a study of T cells expressing NK-cell markers (TCRdb year 2020). Study-wide context: Fewer than ten donors provided sorted CD3+CD56+NKG2C+, CD3+CD56+NKG2C- and CD3+CD56-NKG2C+ T-cell subsets, whose TCR beta-chain repertoires were profiled. The eight sequenced donors were randomly selected healthy volunteers, three men and five women. Sequencing of the libraries produced 2 x 150 bp reads on Illumina HiSeq 2000/2500, MiSeq or NextSeq. Of the eight sequenced donors, seven were found to be HCMV-seropositive and one was found to be HCMV-seronegative.

Overall study results and their limits: Those dominant clonotypes were again the most abundant among CD3+CD56-NKG2C+ cells in a handful of donors, at about 28.3-65%. For six donors, the dominant CD3+CD56+NKG2C+ clonotypes were among the top 10 CD8+ clonotypes and accounted for about 1.0-7.0% of CD8+ T cells. Whether the expanded NKG2C-expressing T cell clones were specific for HCMV antigens remained unclear.

In regard to this clonotype: Its antigen remains unidentified.

Its CDR3 holds 16 amino acids, cysteine through phenylalanine. There is no recorded DNA. To determine HCMV serostatus, a commercial ELISA kit was used to detect HCMV-specific IgG in serum. Ficoll density gradient centrifugation was used to isolate peripheral blood mononuclear cells from blood. The instrument given in TCRdb is Illumina HiSeq 2000. 5'RACE template switching, by which a universal primer site and unique molecular identifiers were added, was used to make TCR beta cDNA libraries. Priming for cDNA synthesis came from the TCR beta constant segment, and two successive PCR amplification steps followed. Per the authors' processing: Reads were demultiplexed and grouped by UMI with MIGEC, and clonotypes were assembled and quantified with MiTCR. To exclude erroneous sequences, any TCR cDNA sequence not supported by at least two reads was discarded. The tcR package was used for downstream repertoire analysis, and clonotypes were matched between fractions using CDR3 nucleotide sequence together with V segment. VDJmatch was used to annotate antigen specificity against VDJdb, with one amino acid substitution allowed in CDR3. With the reads reprocessed by TCRdb, a single entry stands for each CDR3 protein sequence and no DNA is reported. V and J calls and clone size were set by TCRdb, not the authors. The sample table gives about 390,000 distinct CDR3 sequences. Over 8.5% of the sample is held by the ten biggest clonotypes.

The TCR sequence derives from a woman aged 45 to 65 in good health. Donor details come from another sample of the same person, matched by shared clones. The V and J segments used are TRBV12-3 or TRBV12-4 and TRBJ2-3; TCRdb gives TRBD2 as the D gene, but with no DNA this cannot be confirmed. The specimen sequenced was blood T cells: a sorted CD56 or NKG2C T cell subset, CD4+ or CD8+ T cells, or bulk PBMC T cells (not recorded which). The CDR3 protein sequence reads: CASSLEGPRGTDTQYF.